This T cell receptor beta chain comes out of a study of CD8+CD57+ T cells in acquired aplastic anemia. Study overall: Roughly 3.1 ug was the average amount of DNA from sorted CD4+ and CD8+ cells.

V trimming: 4 bases; J trimming: 3 bases; junction bases outside the gene matches: 6. The germline V gene has CDR1 SEHNR and CDR2 FQNEAQ (reference sequence). The CDR3 is made up of 15 amino acids. According to the study, genomic DNA was the template for TCR beta VDJ and CDR3 profiling. TCRdb ran MiXCR on the reads and lists one entry per CDR3 protein. This table has 250,000 to 350,000 distinct CDR3 sequences, around 60% appearing once. The count of this clonotype is one. The chain combines TRBV7-9 with TRBJ2-7; 10 nucleotides agree with TRBD1. The sequenced sample consisted of sorted CD4+, CD8+, or CD8+CD57+ T cells (not recorded which) from PBMCs. The clonotype was recovered from a human donor with severe aplastic anemia or a healthy control (not recorded which). The CDR3 DNA sequence: TGTGCCAGCAGCTCAGACCGGGACAGGGGCTACGAGCAGTACTTC. Encoded protein: CASSSDRDRGYEQYF.